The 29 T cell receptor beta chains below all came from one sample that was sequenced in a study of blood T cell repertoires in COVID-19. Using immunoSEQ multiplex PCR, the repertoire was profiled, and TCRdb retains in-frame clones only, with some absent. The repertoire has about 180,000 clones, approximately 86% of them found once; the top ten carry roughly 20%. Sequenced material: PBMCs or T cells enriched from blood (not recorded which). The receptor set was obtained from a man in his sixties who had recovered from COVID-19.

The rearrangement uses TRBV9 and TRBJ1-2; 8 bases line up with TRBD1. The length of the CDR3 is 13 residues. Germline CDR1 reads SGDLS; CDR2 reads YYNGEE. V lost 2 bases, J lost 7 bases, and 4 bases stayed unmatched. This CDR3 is CASSVTGGGGYTF. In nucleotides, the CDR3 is TGTGCCAGCAGCGTCACAGGGGGAGGTGGCTACACCTTC.

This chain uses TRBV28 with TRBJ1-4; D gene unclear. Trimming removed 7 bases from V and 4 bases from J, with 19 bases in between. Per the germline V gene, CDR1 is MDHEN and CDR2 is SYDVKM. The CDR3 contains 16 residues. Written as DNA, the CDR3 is TGTGCCAGCACGGGGAGTGGTACCCCCGATAATGAAAAACTGTTTTTT. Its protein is CASTGSGTPDNEKLFF. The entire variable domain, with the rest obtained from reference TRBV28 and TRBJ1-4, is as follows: DVKVTQSSRYLVKRTGEKVFLECVQDMDHENMFWYRQDPGLGLRLIYFSYDVKMKEKGDIPEGYSVSREKKERFSLILESASTNQTSMYLCASTGSGTPDNEKLFFGSGTQLSVL.

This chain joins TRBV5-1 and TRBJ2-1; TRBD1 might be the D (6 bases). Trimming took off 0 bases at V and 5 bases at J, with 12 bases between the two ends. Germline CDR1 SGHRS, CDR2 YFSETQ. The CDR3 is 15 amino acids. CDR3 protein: CASSLEDSLNNEQFF. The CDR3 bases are TGCGCCAGCAGCTTGGAGGACAGTCTGAACAATGAGCAGTTCTTC.

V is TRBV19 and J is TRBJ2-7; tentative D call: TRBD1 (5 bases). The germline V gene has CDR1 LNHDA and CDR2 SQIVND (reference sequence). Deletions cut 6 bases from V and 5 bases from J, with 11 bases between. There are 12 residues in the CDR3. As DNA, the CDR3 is TGTGCCAGTAGGTCCGACAGTGACGAGCAGTACTTC. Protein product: CASRSDSDEQYF.

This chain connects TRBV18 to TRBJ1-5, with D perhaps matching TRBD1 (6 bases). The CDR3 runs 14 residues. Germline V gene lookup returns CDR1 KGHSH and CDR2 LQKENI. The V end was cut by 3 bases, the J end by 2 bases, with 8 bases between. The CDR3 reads CASSPGTRNQPQHF. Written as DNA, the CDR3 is TGTGCCAGCTCACCCGGGACACGCAATCAGCCCCAGCATTTT.

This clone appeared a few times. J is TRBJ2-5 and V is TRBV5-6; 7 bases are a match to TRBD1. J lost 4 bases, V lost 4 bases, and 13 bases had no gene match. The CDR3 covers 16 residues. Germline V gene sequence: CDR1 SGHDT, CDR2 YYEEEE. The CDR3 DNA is TGTGCCAGCAGCCCCACGACAGGGCGAGCTTTAGAGACCCAGTACTTC. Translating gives CASSPTTGRALETQYF.

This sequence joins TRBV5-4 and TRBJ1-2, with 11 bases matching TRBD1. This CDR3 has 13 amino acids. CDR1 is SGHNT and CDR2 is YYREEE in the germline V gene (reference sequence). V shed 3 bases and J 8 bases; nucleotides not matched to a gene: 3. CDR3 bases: TGTGCCAGCAGCTCGGACAGGGGGCGAGGCTACACCTTC. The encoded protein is CASSSDRGRGYTF.

The CDR3 bases are TGTGCCAGCAGAGAGGGATTCACTGAAGCTTTCTTT. This gives the protein CASREGFTEAFF. The chain combines TRBV28 with TRBJ1-1; D is unresolved. Germline-derived CDR1 and CDR2 are MDHEN and SYDVKM. V lost 6 bases to trimming and J lost 4 bases, with 9 bases between them. The CDR3 has 12 residues.

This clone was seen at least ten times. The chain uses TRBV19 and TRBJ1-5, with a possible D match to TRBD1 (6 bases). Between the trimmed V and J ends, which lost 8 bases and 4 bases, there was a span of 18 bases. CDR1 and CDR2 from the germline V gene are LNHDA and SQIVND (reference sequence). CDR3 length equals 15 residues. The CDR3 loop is CASRDDRKGNQPQHF. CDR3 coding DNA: TGTGCCAGTCGCGACGACAGGAAGGGTAATCAGCCCCAGCATTTT.

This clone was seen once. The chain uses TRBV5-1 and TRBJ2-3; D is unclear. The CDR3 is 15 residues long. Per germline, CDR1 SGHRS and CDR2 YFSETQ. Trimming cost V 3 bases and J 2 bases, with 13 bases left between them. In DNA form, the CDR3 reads TGCGCCAGCAGCTATGGCTCCTCTGACACAGATACGCAGTATTTT. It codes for CASSYGSSDTDTQYF.

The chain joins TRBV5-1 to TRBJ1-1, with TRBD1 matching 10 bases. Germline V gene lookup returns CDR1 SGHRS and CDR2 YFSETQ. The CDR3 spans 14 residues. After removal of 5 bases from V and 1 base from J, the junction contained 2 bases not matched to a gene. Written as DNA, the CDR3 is TGCGCCAGCAGGTGGGACAGGGGGAACACTGAAGCTTTCTTT. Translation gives CASRWDRGNTEAFF.

The CDR3 is CASSVGEATYEQYF. CDR3 DNA: TGTGCCAGCAGCGTAGGAGAGGCGACCTACGAGCAGTACTTC. The genes are TRBV9 and TRBJ2-7; D not resolved. CDR3 length: 14 amino acids. Per the germline V gene, CDR1 is SGDLS and CDR2 is YYNGEE. The V end was cut by 0 bases, the J end by 2 bases, with 9 bases between.

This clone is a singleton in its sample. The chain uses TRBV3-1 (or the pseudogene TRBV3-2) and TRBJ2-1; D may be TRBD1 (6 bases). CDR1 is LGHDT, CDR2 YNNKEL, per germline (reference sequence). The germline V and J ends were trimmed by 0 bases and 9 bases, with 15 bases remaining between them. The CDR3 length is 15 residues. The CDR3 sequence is CASSQEMVKTGEQFF. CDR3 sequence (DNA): TGTGCCAGCAGCCAAGAAATGGTTAAGACAGGTGAGCAGTTCTTC.

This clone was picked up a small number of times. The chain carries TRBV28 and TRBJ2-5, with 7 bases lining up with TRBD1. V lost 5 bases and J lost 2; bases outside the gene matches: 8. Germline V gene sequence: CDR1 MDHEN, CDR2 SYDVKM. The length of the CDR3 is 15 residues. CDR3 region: CASSPGQYLQETQYF. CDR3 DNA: TGTGCCAGCAGTCCGGGACAGTACCTTCAAGAGACCCAGTACTTC.

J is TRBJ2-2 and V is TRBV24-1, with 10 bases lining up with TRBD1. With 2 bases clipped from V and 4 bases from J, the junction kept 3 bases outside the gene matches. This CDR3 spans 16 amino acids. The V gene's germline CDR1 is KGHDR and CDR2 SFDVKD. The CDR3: CATSDSWTGGTGELFF. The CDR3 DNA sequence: TGTGCCACCAGTGATTCGTGGACAGGGGGCACCGGGGAGCTGTTTTTT.

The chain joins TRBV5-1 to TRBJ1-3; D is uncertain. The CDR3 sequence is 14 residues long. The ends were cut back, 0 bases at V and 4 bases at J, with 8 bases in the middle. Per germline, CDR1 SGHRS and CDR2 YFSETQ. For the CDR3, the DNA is TGCGCCAGCAGCTTGGGAGGATCCGGAAACACCATATATTTT. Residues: CASSLGGSGNTIYF.

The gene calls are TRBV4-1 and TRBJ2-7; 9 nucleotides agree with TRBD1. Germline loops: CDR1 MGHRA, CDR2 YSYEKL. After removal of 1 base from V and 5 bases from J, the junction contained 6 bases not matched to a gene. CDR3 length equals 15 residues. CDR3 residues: CASSQVDRGLDEQYF. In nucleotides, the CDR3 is TGCGCCAGCAGCCAAGTCGACAGGGGGTTAGACGAGCAGTACTTC.

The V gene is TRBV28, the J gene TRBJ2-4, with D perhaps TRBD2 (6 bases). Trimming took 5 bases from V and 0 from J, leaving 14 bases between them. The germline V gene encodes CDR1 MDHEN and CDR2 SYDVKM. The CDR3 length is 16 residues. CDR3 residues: CASSRAGGVAKNIQYF. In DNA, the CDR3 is TGTGCCAGCAGTCGGGCTGGCGGGGTAGCCAAAAACATTCAGTACTTC.

The CDR3 region has the DNA TGCAGCGTCAGGACAGGGAGCGGGAAGACCCAGTACTTC. Protein sequence: CSVRTGSGKTQYF. The rearrangement joins TRBV29-1 to TRBJ2-5; weak D call: TRBD1 (8 bases). This CDR3 is 13 amino acids long. The V gene's germline CDR1 is SQVTM and CDR2 ANQGSEA. Trimming cost V 6 bases and J 6 bases, with 17 bases left between them.

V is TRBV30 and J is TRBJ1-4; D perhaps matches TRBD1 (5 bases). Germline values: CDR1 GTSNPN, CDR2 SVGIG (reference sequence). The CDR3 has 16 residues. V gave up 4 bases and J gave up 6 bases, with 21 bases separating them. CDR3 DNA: TGTGCCTGGACAACCGACAGTCTGCGCGGAGATGAAAAACTGTTTTTT. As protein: CAWTTDSLRGDEKLFF.

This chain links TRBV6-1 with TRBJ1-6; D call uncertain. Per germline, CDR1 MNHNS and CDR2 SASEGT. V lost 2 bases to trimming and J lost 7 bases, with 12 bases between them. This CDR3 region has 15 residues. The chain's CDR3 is CASSEQEAANSPLHF. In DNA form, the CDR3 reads TGTGCCAGCAGTGAACAGGAGGCTGCGAATTCACCCCTCCACTTT.

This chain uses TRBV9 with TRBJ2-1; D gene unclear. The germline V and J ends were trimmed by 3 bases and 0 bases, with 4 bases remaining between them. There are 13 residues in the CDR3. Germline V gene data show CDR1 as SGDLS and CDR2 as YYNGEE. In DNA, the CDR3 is TGTGCCAGCAGCGCCAGCTCCTACAATGAGCAGTTCTTC. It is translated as CASSASSYNEQFF.

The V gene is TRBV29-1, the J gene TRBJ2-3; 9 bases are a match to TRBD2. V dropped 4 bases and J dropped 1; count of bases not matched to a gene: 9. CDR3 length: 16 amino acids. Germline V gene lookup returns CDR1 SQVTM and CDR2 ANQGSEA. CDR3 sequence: CSVAVAGVVGTDTQYF. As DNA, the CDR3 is TGCAGCGTTGCGGTAGCGGGAGTTGTGGGCACAGATACGCAGTATTTT.

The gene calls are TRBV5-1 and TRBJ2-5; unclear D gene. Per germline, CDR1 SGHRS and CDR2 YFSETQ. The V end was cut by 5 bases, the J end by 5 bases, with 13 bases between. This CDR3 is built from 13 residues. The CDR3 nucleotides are TGCGCCAGCAGTCGAGGTTTTCGGGAGACCCAGTACTTC. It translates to CASSRGFRETQYF.

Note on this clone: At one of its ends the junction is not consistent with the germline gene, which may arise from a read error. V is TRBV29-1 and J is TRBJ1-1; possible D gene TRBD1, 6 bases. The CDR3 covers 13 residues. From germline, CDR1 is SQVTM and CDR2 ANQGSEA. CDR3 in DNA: TGCAGCGTGGAAGCACAGGGATACACTGAAGCTTTCTTT. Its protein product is CSVEAQGYTEAFF.

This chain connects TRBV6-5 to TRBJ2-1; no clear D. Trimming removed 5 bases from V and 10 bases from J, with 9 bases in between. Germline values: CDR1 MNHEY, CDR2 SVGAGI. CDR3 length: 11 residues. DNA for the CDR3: TGTGCCAGCAGTATTAGTCGGGAGCAGTTCTTC. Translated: CASSISREQFF.

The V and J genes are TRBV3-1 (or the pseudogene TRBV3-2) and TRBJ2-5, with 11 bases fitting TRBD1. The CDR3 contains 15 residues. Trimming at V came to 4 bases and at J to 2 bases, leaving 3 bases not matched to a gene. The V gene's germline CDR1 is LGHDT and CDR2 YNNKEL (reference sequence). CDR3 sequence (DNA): TGTGCCAGCAGCCTGCGGGACAGGGGGCAAGAGACCCAGTACTTC. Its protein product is CASSLRDRGQETQYF.

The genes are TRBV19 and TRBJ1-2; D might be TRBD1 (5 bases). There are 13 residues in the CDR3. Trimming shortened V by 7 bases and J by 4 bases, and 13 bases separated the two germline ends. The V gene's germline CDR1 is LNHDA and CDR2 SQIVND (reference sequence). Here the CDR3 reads CASNHQGTYGYTF. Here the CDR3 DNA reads TGTGCCAGTAACCATCAGGGTACCTATGGCTACACCTTC.

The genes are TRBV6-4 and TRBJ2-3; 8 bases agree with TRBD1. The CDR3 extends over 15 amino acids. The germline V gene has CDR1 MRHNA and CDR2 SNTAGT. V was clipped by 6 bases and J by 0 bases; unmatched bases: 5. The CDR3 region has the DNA TGTGCCAGCAGCCCGACAGGGGCAAGCACAGATACGCAGTATTTT. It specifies CASSPTGASTDTQYF.